The table lists the clone carrying this T cell receptor (beta chain) with a few counts. The antigen remains undetermined. The record originates from a study of identical twins. Study-level points and caveats: Because invariant MAIT and iNKT cells could be present, zero-insertion analyses could be partly confounded.

Per germline, CDR1 SEHNR and CDR2 FQNEAQ (reference sequence). CDR3 size: 15 residues. V was pared by 6 bases and J by 4 bases, with 9 bases of the junction left unmatched. TCRdb ran MiXCR on the 5' RACE reads and lists one entry per CDR3 protein. The data show 1.5 million or so distinct CDR3 sequences, with 25% to 35% seen just once and more than 0.25% held by the top ten. The chain is built from TRBV7-9 and TRBJ2-3; 8 bases line up with TRBD2. This clonotype was sampled from a newborn girl in good health. The sequencing input was cord blood. CDR3 bases: TGTGCCAGCAGGCCGGGACTAGTATTCCCAGATACGCAGTATTTT. Translation: CASRPGLVFPDTQYF.